The 27 T cell receptor beta chains presented below share a single source sample, sequenced in a study of prognosis after radiotherapy for stage I lung cancer. Genomic DNA provided the template from which TCR beta CDR3 was amplified by two-round multiplex PCR. For every TRBV and TRBJ gene, a specific primer was used in first-round PCR. A single record per CDR3 protein comes from TCRdb applying MiXCR to the multiplex PCR reads. This sample has under 55,000 distinct CDR3 sequences, with approximately 35% found just once. The sequencing here drew on PBMCs, taken before or after stereotactic body radiation therapy (not recorded which). The receptors stem from a donor aged 50 or older with non-small cell lung cancer.

Note on this clonotype: This likely traces to a read error, being one base from a far larger clone. The chain uses TRBV6-4 and TRBJ2-5; D remains unclear. Deletions cut 5 bases from V and 2 bases from J, with 9 bases between. This CDR3 has 13 residues. Germline V gene lookup returns CDR1 MRHNA and CDR2 SNTAGT. CDR3 nucleotide sequence: TGTGCCAGCAGTTACGTACGGCAAGAGACCCAGTACTTC. It yields the protein CASSYVRQETQYF.

This chain connects TRBV6-1 to TRBJ2-3; D is perhaps TRBD1 (6 bases). The CDR3 runs 18 residues. V shed 6 bases and J shed 2 bases, with 24 bases lying between them. The V gene's germline CDR1 is MNHNS and CDR2 SASEGT. CDR3 DNA sequence: TGTGCCAGCAGACATTCTTGGGGGCAAGCTACTTCCACAGATACGCAGTATTTT. This translates into CASRHSWGQATSTDTQYF.

This clonotype has only one observation. A much larger clone differs from this one at a single base, so this may be a read error. The V call is TRBV15, the J call TRBJ1-1; D is perhaps TRBD1 (5 bases). With 10 bases removed from V and 0 bases from J, the gap between germline ends came to 12 bases. Looked up from germline, CDR1 is LNHNV and CDR2 is YYDKDF (reference sequence). This CDR3 region has 13 residues. As DNA, the CDR3 is TGTGCCAAAGAAGGACACATGAACACTGAAGCTTTCTTT. This encodes CAKEGHMNTEAFF.

Many counts were recorded for this clonotype. The V and J genes are TRBV28 and TRBJ2-7, with 10 bases lining up with TRBD1. V dropped 4 bases and J dropped 0; count of bases not matched to a gene: 3. The length of the CDR3 is 15 residues. Per germline, CDR1 MDHEN and CDR2 SYDVKM. The CDR3 region has the DNA TGTGCCAGCAGTTCGACAGGGGGCGGCTCCTACGAGCAGTACTTC. Residues: CASSSTGGGSYEQYF.

Remarks on this clonotype: Only one base separates this from a far larger clonotype, so it likely reflects a read error. V gene TRBV6-1 combines with J gene TRBJ1-6; D is ambiguous. This CDR3 has 12 amino acids. Germline values: CDR1 MNHNS, CDR2 SASEGT. V was trimmed by 5 bases and J by 8 bases, leaving 7 bases between them. The CDR3 region is CASSSSYSPLHF. The CDR3 nucleotides are TGTGCCAGCAGTTCCTCGTATTCACCCCTCCACTTT.

There are many counts of this clonotype. The chain links TRBV28 to TRBJ1-5; no firm D call. The CDR3 length is 16 residues. The V gene's germline CDR1 is MDHEN and CDR2 SYDVKM. Deletions cut 6 bases from V and 6 bases from J, with 21 bases between. CDR3 protein: CASSPAGYIPFQPQHF. CDR3 coding DNA: TGTGCCAGCAGCCCCGCAGGTTATATACCATTTCAGCCCCAGCATTTT.

Details on this clonotype: A single base separates this from a much larger clone, so it may be a read error. V gene TRBV19 combines with J gene TRBJ2-1; D not resolved. Germline CDR1 reads LNHDA; CDR2 reads SQIVND (reference sequence). The CDR3 extends over 15 amino acids. Here the CDR3 DNA reads TGTGCCAGTATTAGGACCGTGAGCTCCTACAATGAGAAGTTCTTC. Translated, it gives CASIRTVSSYNEKFF.

This clonotype came up once. With only one base between it and a far larger clone, this is likely a read error. The chain joins TRBV11-3 to TRBJ1-6; unclear D gene. V lost 5 bases and J 9 bases, leaving 11 bases between the germline ends. CDR1 is SGHNT and CDR2 is YENEEA in the germline V gene. The CDR3 contains 13 residues. CDR3 protein: CASSRGLVSPLHF. DNA of the CDR3: TGTGCCAGCAGCCGAGGGTTGGTTTCACCCCTCCACTTT.

The chain uses TRBV9 and TRBJ2-2, with D possibly called TRBD1 or TRBD2 (6 bases each). The CDR3 has 17 residues. V shed 3 bases and J shed 5 bases, with 20 bases lying between them. Germline V lookup: CDR1 SGDLS, CDR2 YYNGEE. CDR3 coding DNA: TGTGCCAGCAGCGCCATTCCCGGGGGCCAATGGACCGGGGAGCTGTTTTTT. Translating it yields CASSAIPGGQWTGELFF.

For this clonotype: One junction end disagrees with the germline gene, perhaps due to a read error. CDR3 nucleotide sequence: TGTGTCAGCGGCGCCCCGGCCCGGGACTTCGGAAGCGATGAGCAGTTCTTC. Its protein product is CVSGAPARDFGSDEQFF. V is TRBV11-3 and J is TRBJ2-1; perhaps TRBD2 as D (6 bases). The CDR3 has 17 amino acids. Germline V gene lookup returns CDR1 SGHNT and CDR2 YENEEA.

On this clonotype: This sequence may be a read error, since a much larger clone differs from it by one base. The gene calls are TRBV24-1 and TRBJ1-2, with 8 bases fitting TRBD1. Germline loops: CDR1 KGHDR, CDR2 SFDVKD. CDR3 length: 14 residues. CDR3 region: CATSESDRAYVYTF. CDR3 bases: TGTGCCACCAGTGAGTCGGACAGGGCCTATGTCTACACCTTC.

This clonotype was recorded at least ten times. This chain uses TRBV2 with TRBJ2-2; a weak D match, TRBD2 (5 bases). Germline CDR1 and CDR2: SNHLY and FYNNEI. The CDR3 runs 13 residues. V was clipped by 8 bases and J by 5 bases, with 12 bases between them. This CDR3 reads CASRRQTTGELFF. The CDR3 coding sequence is TGTGCCAGCCGGAGGCAAACGACCGGGGAGCTGTTTTTT.

This clonotype was recorded at least ten times. V usage is TRBV20-1 and J usage is TRBJ2-2; D unresolved. This CDR3 contains 14 residues. Germline V gene sequence: CDR1 DFQATT, CDR2 SNEGSKA (reference sequence). The V gene lost 5 bases and the J gene lost 4 bases, with 14 bases spanning the gap. The CDR3 is CSAGSSLGTGELFF. The CDR3 region has the DNA TGCAGTGCTGGATCCTCATTAGGCACCGGGGAGCTGTTTTTT.

Comments on this clonotype: A much larger clone differs from this one at a single base, so this may be a read error. The V and J genes are TRBV5-4 and TRBJ1-4, with TRBD1 as a possible D gene (5 bases). CDR3 length: 14 residues. Looked up from germline, CDR1 is SGHNT and CDR2 is YYREEE (reference sequence). V gave up 6 bases and J gave up 5 bases, with 14 bases separating them. In DNA form, the CDR3 reads TGTGCCAGCAACCGGGACTCAAGGAATGAAAAACTGTTTTTT. Translated: CASNRDSRNEKLFF. Together with reference TRBV5-4 and TRBJ1-4, the CDR3 gives the full variable domain: ETGVTQSPTHLIKTRGQQVTLRCSSQSGHNTVSWYQQALGQGPQFIFQYYREEENGRGNFPPRFSGLQFPNYSSELNVNALELDDSALYLCASNRDSRNEKLFFGSGTQLSVL.

With regard to this clonotype: An end of the junction differs from the germline gene, which may be a read error. This rearrangement joins TRBV5-1 to TRBJ2-2; TRBD1 is a possible D gene (6 bases). The V gene's germline CDR1 is SGHRS and CDR2 YFSETQ. The CDR3 spans 13 residues. The CDR3: CASIYQGTGELLF. CDR3 in DNA: TGCGCCAGCATCTACCAGGGGACCGGGGAGCTGCTTTTT.

Note on this clonotype: One end of the junction does not line up with germline, which may come from a read error. The V and J genes are TRBV6-1 and TRBJ2-3; possible D gene TRBD1, 9 bases. The CDR3 sequence is 19 residues long. Germline V lookup: CDR1 MNHNS, CDR2 SASEGT. CDR3 DNA sequence: TGTGCCAGCAGCCAGCCCGGGACAGGGCTAGCGGGTCTCACAGATACTCAGTATTTT. This codes for CASSQPGTGLAGLTDTQYF.

On this clonotype: A much more abundant neighbour one base away suggests this may be a read error. The J gene is TRBJ2-5, the V gene TRBV7-2, with TRBD2 matching over 7 bases. Germline V CDR1 and CDR2: SGHTA, FQGNSA. V lost 3 bases, J lost 7 bases, and 8 bases stayed unmatched. The CDR3 contains 14 residues. This CDR3 reads CASSFQRGGGTQYF. The CDR3 bases are TGTGCCAGCAGCTTTCAGCGGGGAGGAGGGACCCAGTACTTC.

The chain links TRBV6-2 or TRBV6-3 to TRBJ1-2; TRBD1 agrees at 8 bases. Per the germline V gene, CDR1 is MNHEY and CDR2 is SVGEGT. The ends lost 6 bases at V and 4 bases at J; junction bases unmatched: 10. The CDR3 extends over 15 amino acids. The CDR3 sequence is CASSLRQGAGYGYTF. CDR3 sequence (DNA): TGTGCCAGCAGCCTCCGTCAGGGGGCTGGCTATGGCTACACCTTC.

The sample holds a few counts of this clonotype. This may be a read error, as it is one base from a much larger clone. The chain combines TRBV20-1 with TRBJ2-3, with D possibly matching TRBD1 (6 bases). The DNA end favors TRBJ1-5, so the J call may be wrong. The germline CDR1 and CDR2 sequences are DFQATT and SNEGSKA (reference sequence). The CDR3 totals 15 residues. DNA of the CDR3: TGCAGTGCTCGGCCGGCTAGCGGGAGGACAGATACGCAGCATTTT. This codes for CSARPASGRTDTQHF.

This clonotype was recorded many times. J is TRBJ2-1 and V is TRBV6-1; 13 bases are a match to TRBD2. Germline V lookup: CDR1 MNHNS, CDR2 SASEGT. V shed 6 bases, J shed 9 bases, and the junction held 11 bases outside the gene matches. The CDR3 is made up of 16 amino acids. CDR3 coding DNA: TGTGCCAGCAGCCAAAGACTAGCGGGAGGATCGGGTGAGCAGTTCTTC. Residues: CASSQRLAGGSGEQFF.

This clonotype has a count of ten or more. The chain is built from TRBV20-1 and TRBJ2-1; TRBD2 agrees at 12 bases. Germline CDR1 DFQATT, CDR2 SNEGSKA (reference sequence). This CDR3 has 16 residues. V shed 3 bases, J shed 8 bases, and the junction held 11 bases outside the gene matches. The CDR3: CSASLLAGGAGDEQFF. The CDR3 DNA sequence: TGCAGTGCTAGCTTGCTAGCGGGAGGGGCGGGCGATGAGCAGTTCTTC.

There are a few counts of this clonotype. A much larger clone lies a single base off, so this may be a read error. The J gene is TRBJ2-6, the V gene TRBV5-1; D perhaps matches TRBD1 (6 bases). V was cut by 7 bases and J by 6 bases, with 17 bases left in between. The germline CDR1 and CDR2 sequences are SGHRS and YFSETQ. This CDR3 comprises 15 residues. The CDR3 DNA follows: TGCGCCAGCGGCATTGGGGGCGCCGTGGCCAACGTCCTGACTTTC. It specifies CASGIGGAVANVLTF.

Details on this clonotype: One end of the junction fails to match germline, which may point to a read error. The chain links TRBV6-1 to TRBJ1-6; D ambiguous. Germline CDR1 and CDR2: MNHNS and SASEGT. CDR3 length: 12 residues. For the CDR3, the DNA is TGTGCCAGCACCACGTGGAATTTACCCCTCCACTTT. Translation gives CASTTWNLPLHF.

This clonotype was seen repeatedly, ten times or more. The V and J genes are TRBV7-9 and TRBJ2-2; the D gene is possibly TRBD2 (6 bases). Germline V gene lookup returns CDR1 SEHNR and CDR2 FQNEAQ (reference sequence). This CDR3 has 15 residues. Trimming shortened V by 0 bases and J by 1 base, and 6 bases separated the two germline ends. The CDR3 sequence: CASSLAGGNTGELFF. CDR3 DNA: TGTGCCAGCAGCTTAGCGGGGGGGAACACCGGGGAGCTGTTTTTT.

This clonotype was found many times. This sequence joins TRBV4-1 and TRBJ2-1, with 9 nucleotides matching TRBD2. Germline lookup yields CDR1 MGHRA and CDR2 YSYEKL. The CDR3 length is 16 residues. V dropped 3 bases and J dropped 10; count of bases not matched to a gene: 13. CDR3 amino acids: CASSQGLAGGPREQFF. For the CDR3, the DNA is TGCGCCAGCAGCCAGGGCCTGGCGGGAGGGCCTCGGGAGCAGTTCTTC.

Many counts were recorded for this clonotype. V usage is TRBV28 and J usage is TRBJ1-4, with unresolved D. Germline V gene lookup returns CDR1 MDHEN and CDR2 SYDVKM. The V and J ends lost 3 bases and 2 bases respectively, with 4 bases between them. The CDR3 consists of 13 residues. The chain's CDR3 is CASSLDTNEKLFF. CDR3 nucleotide sequence: TGTGCCAGCAGTTTGGATACTAATGAAAAACTGTTTTTT.

Remarks on this clonotype: One base away lies a much larger clone, so this may be a sequencing read error. The chain couples TRBV10-3 to TRBJ2-2; D gene unclear. Germline lookup yields CDR1 ENHRY and CDR2 SYGVKD. The length of the CDR3 is 12 residues. The V end lost 6 bases, the J end lost 6 bases, and 8 bases lay between the germline ends. This CDR3 is CAISPNPGELFF. CDR3 in DNA: TGTGCCATCAGCCCCAACCCCGGGGAGCTGTTTTTT.